Each of the 9 T cell receptor beta chains below was sequenced from the same sample in a study of T cell clonotyping in hematopoietic cell transplantation. Assay: immunoSEQ multiplex PCR; the TCRdb copy retains only in-frame clones and omits some. The sample has tens of thousands of clones; roughly 95% are singletons. Time point given: recipient sample about 28 days before transplant, after cytoreduction. The sequencing here drew on peripheral blood mononuclear cells, taken before stem cell transplant. Receptors were obtained from a woman in her 50s with acute myeloid leukemia. Some clones in this sample may be carry-over from other donors' samples.

The CDR3: CASSLVRQETQYF. The CDR3 DNA sequence: TGTGCCAGCAGCTTAGTACGGCAAGAGACCCAGTACTTC. V and J are TRBV7-2 and TRBJ2-5, with D unresolved. This CDR3 has 13 amino acids. V was shortened by 1 base and J by 2 bases, with 5 bases between the two germline ends. The V gene's germline CDR1 is SGHTA and CDR2 FQGNSA.

This chain links TRBV15 with TRBJ2-7; 7 bases align to TRBD2. Germline V gene data show CDR1 as LNHNV and CDR2 as YYDKDF (reference sequence). V lost 5 bases and J lost 4; bases outside the gene matches: 8. This CDR3 has 14 residues. This CDR3 is CATSQGLESYEQYF. CDR3 nucleotide sequence: TGTGCCACCAGCCAAGGACTAGAGTCATACGAGCAGTACTTC.

The V call is TRBV6-5, the J call TRBJ2-5; D tentatively reads TRBD1 or TRBD2 (5 bases each). The ends were cut back, 5 bases at V and 4 bases at J, with 14 bases in the middle. The CDR3 length is 14 residues. The germline V gene encodes CDR1 MNHEY and CDR2 SVGAGI. The CDR3 protein is CASSPGTELETQYF. The CDR3 DNA reads TGTGCCAGCAGTCCCGGGACCGAGCTAGAGACCCAGTACTTC.

The chain links TRBV28 to TRBJ1-1, with 7 positions matching TRBD1. After removal of 6 bases from V and 5 bases from J, the junction contained 12 bases not matched to a gene. This CDR3 is 15 amino acids long. Germline loops: CDR1 MDHEN, CDR2 SYDVKM. The CDR3 loop is CASSPHADRETEAFF. DNA of the CDR3: TGTGCCAGCAGCCCCCATGCAGACAGGGAAACTGAAGCTTTCTTT.

The rearrangement joins TRBV7-9 to TRBJ2-5, with no clear D. V lost 1 base and J 3 bases, leaving 9 bases between the germline ends. The CDR3 spans 14 residues. Germline assignment: CDR1 SEHNR and CDR2 FQNEAQ (reference sequence). CDR3 sequence reads: CASSLGGLKETQYF. DNA for the CDR3: TGTGCCAGCAGCTTAGGGGGTCTAAAAGAGACCCAGTACTTC.

V is TRBV10-3 and J is TRBJ2-7; maybe TRBD2 (5 bases). The CDR3 spans 14 residues. Trimming left V 3 bases short and J 4 bases short, with 13 bases between. Germline V gene lookup returns CDR1 ENHRY and CDR2 SYGVKD. The CDR3 sequence is CAISDPSLGYEQYF. In DNA form, the CDR3 reads TGTGCCATCAGTGATCCCTCACTAGGTTACGAGCAGTACTTC.

The gene calls are TRBV15 and TRBJ1-5; 7 nucleotides match TRBD1. CDR3 length equals 14 residues. Looked up from germline, CDR1 is LNHNV and CDR2 is YYDKDF (reference sequence). Trimming removed 0 bases from V and 6 bases from J; junction bases left unmatched: 2. As DNA, the CDR3 is TGTGCCACCAGCAGAGATACAGGGGCTCAGCCCCAGCATTTT. It encodes CATSRDTGAQPQHF.

The V and J genes are TRBV7-8 and TRBJ1-2; 7 bases map to TRBD1. The V segment lost 3 bases and the J segment 4 bases; nucleotides outside the gene matches: 5. Germline CDR1 and CDR2: SGHVS and FQNEAQ. The CDR3 is 14 amino acids. As DNA, the CDR3 is TGTGCCAGCAGCTTTCCCGGGACAGCCTATGGCTACACCTTC. This translates into CASSFPGTAYGYTF.

The chain carries TRBV29-1 and TRBJ2-1; no firm D call. Looked up from germline, CDR1 is SQVTM and CDR2 is ANQGSEA. V dropped 4 bases and J dropped 3 bases, with 10 bases sitting between them. This CDR3 has 13 amino acids. The CDR3 DNA reads TGCAGCGTTGTCCACCGCCTCTACAATGAGCAGTTCTTC. Translated, it gives CSVVHRLYNEQFF.